This T cell receptor beta chain originates from a study of blood T cells in healthy people across ages. CDR3 size: 15 residues. From germline, CDR1 is ENHRY and CDR2 SYGVKD. V was pared by 4 bases and J by 4 bases, with 6 bases of the junction left unmatched. Through a sample-barcoded 5' primer and a J-beta primer mix, a second PCR was run for roughly 6 to 12 cycles. TCRdb itself ran the 5' RACE reads through MiXCR, one entry per CDR3 protein. Here the sample spans 380,000 or so distinct CDR3 sequences, over 45% being singletons. This chain links TRBV10-3 with TRBJ2-5; TRBD1 matches at 10 bases. This receptor was identified in a man aged 60 to 69 in good health. The sequenced sample consisted of blood. The CDR3 here is CAISARDRGPETQYF. The CDR3, as DNA: TGTGCCATCAGTGCGAGGGACAGGGGACCAGAGACCCAGTACTTC.